These 17 T cell receptor beta chains were sequenced from one sample in a study of patients and donors after allogeneic stem cell transplantation. In TCRdb, the RT-PCR reads were re-called with MiXCR into one record per CDR3 protein. Of approximately 150,000 distinct CDR3 sequences in the sample, 30% to 45% were seen once. Sequenced: blood, either unsorted or a sorted T cell fraction (not recorded which). The receptor source for this set is a human donor who was either an allogeneic HSCT recipient or a stem cell or donor lymphocyte infusion donor (not recorded which). It is not recorded whose cells these are; they may come from a transplant donor.

The chain recombines TRBV27 with TRBJ1-2; D might be TRBD1 (5 bases). The length of the CDR3 is 13 residues. CDR1 is MNHEY, CDR2 SMNVEV, per germline (reference sequence). V lost 5 bases to trimming and J lost 5 bases, with 12 bases between them. The CDR3 DNA is TGTGCCAGCAGTCCGGGGGGTGGGTATGGCTACACCTTC. The encoded protein is CASSPGGGYGYTF.

The rearrangement links TRBV12-3 or TRBV12-4 to TRBJ1-6; possible D gene TRBD1, 6 bases. Trimming removed 5 bases from V and 8 bases from J, with 13 bases in between. The CDR3 contains 14 residues. The CDR3 protein is CASSPGGGYSPLHF. The CDR3 bases are TGTGCCAGCAGTCCAGGCGGGGGCTATTCACCCCTCCACTTT.

The genes are TRBV27 and TRBJ1-2; TRBD1 agrees at 7 bases. V lost 3 bases to trimming and J lost 5 bases; unmatched junction nucleotides: 3. The CDR3 has 13 residues. Germline V gene lookup returns CDR1 MNHEY and CDR2 SMNVEV (reference sequence). CDR3 bases: TGTGCCAGCAGTTTGTCGACAGGGTATGGCTACACCTTC. Amino acid sequence: CASSLSTGYGYTF.

There are a few counts of this clonotype. This sequence joins TRBV28 and TRBJ1-4; tentative D call: TRBD1 (6 bases). Germline assignment: CDR1 MDHEN and CDR2 SYDVKM. The length of the CDR3 is 14 residues. The V and J ends lost 1 base and 7 bases respectively, with 10 bases between them. The CDR3, as DNA: TGTGCCAGCAGTTTATCACAGGGAGGTGAAAAACTGTTTTTT. It encodes CASSLSQGGEKLFF.

The chain employs TRBV12-3 or TRBV12-4 and TRBJ1-2; D is possibly TRBD1 (5 bases). V lost 6 bases and J 2 bases, leaving 19 bases between the germline ends. The CDR3 length is 16 residues. The DNA of the CDR3 is TGTGCCAGCAGCCAAGGGGCAGCCTCCCCCAACTATGGCTACACCTTC. It is translated as CASSQGAASPNYGYTF.

The chain carries TRBV6-6 and TRBJ1-2; D possibly corresponds to TRBD1 (6 bases). The V end lost 6 bases, the J end lost 3 bases, and 11 bases lay between the germline ends. This CDR3 region has 13 residues. Per germline, CDR1 MNHNY and CDR2 SVGAGI (reference sequence). Here the CDR3 DNA reads TGTGCCAGCAGGCCGGGGGCCCACTATGGCTACACCTTC. Its translation is CASRPGAHYGYTF.

This clonotype was counted a few times. V usage is TRBV29-1 and J usage is TRBJ1-2; no definite D call. CDR1 SQVTM and CDR2 ANQGSEA come from the germline V gene. This CDR3 is built from 13 residues. V was trimmed by 2 bases and J by 8 bases, leaving 15 bases between them. This chain's CDR3 is CSVEPGSIWGYTF. The CDR3 DNA follows: TGCAGCGTTGAACCCGGTAGCATATGGGGCTACACCTTC.

The genes are TRBV5-1 and TRBJ2-3; D remains unclear. Per germline, CDR1 SGHRS and CDR2 YFSETQ. V lost 0 bases and J lost 5, with 7 bases in between. The CDR3 spans 13 residues. The CDR3 DNA reads as TGCGCCAGCAGCTTGGGGACGGAAGATACGCAGTATTTT. Translation: CASSLGTEDTQYF.

The sample holds a few counts of this clonotype. The chain has TRBV9 and TRBJ1-4; TRBD1 agrees at 9 bases. The germline CDR1 and CDR2 sequences are SGDLS and YYNGEE. The length of the CDR3 is 15 residues. V lost 0 bases, J lost 6 bases, and 3 bases stayed unmatched. CDR3 nucleotides: TGTGCCAGCAGCGTAGGTGGGACAGGGTATGAAAAACTGTTTTTT. As protein: CASSVGGTGYEKLFF.

V gene TRBV28 combines with J gene TRBJ2-7, with unresolved D. In germline, CDR1 is MDHEN, CDR2 SYDVKM. The CDR3 sequence is 13 residues long. V was cut by 8 bases and J by 4 bases, with 15 bases left in between. The CDR3 region has the DNA TGTGCCAGCGCAGTTCATTCAGGATACGAGCAGTACGTC. Protein sequence: CASAVHSGYEQYV.

This chain links TRBV5-1 with TRBJ1-6; D is possibly TRBD1 (6 bases). Trimming took off 0 bases at V and 7 bases at J, with 14 bases between the two ends. The CDR3 is 16 amino acids. Germline V lookup: CDR1 SGHRS, CDR2 YFSETQ. CDR3 region: CASSLAYRQANSPLHF. In DNA, the CDR3 is TGCGCCAGCAGCTTGGCCTATAGACAGGCCAATTCACCCCTCCACTTT. Supplemented by reference TRBV5-1 and TRBJ1-6, the full variable domain reads KAGVTQTPRYLIKTRGQQVTLSCSPISGHRSVSWYQQTPGQGLQFLFEYFSETQRNKGNFPGRFSGRQFSNSRSEMNVSTLELGDSALYLCASSLAYRQANSPLHFGNGTRLTVT.

This clonotype was recorded a few times. This chain links TRBV5-5 with TRBJ1-1, with D uncertain. The germline V gene encodes CDR1 SGHKS and CDR2 YYEKEE (reference sequence). With 3 bases removed from V and 0 bases from J, the gap between germline ends came to 12 bases. The CDR3 is 15 amino acids. The DNA for the CDR3 is TGTGCCAGCAGCTACACCGGTCAGATGAACACTGAAGCTTTCTTT. It encodes CASSYTGQMNTEAFF.

The chain couples TRBV9 to TRBJ1-4; the D gene is possibly TRBD1 (6 bases). The CDR3 is made up of 14 amino acids. Deletions cut 4 bases from V and 7 bases from J, with 14 bases between. Germline V gives CDR1 SGDLS, CDR2 YYNGEE. The CDR3 sequence: CASSLTGYTEKLFF. The CDR3 DNA reads TGTGCCAGCAGCCTGACAGGATATACTGAAAAACTGTTTTTT.

J is TRBJ1-6 and V is TRBV24-1; D is unresolved. This CDR3 is 16 amino acids long. V was clipped by 5 bases and J by 7 bases, with 17 bases between them. Germline values: CDR1 KGHDR, CDR2 SFDVKD. Here the CDR3 DNA reads TGTGCCACCAGTGGTCTCCTCGGGGTAATAAATTCACCCCTCCACTTT. Protein: CATSGLLGVINSPLHF.

V and J are TRBV5-1 and TRBJ2-2; 8 bases align to TRBD2. Germline CDR1 SGHRS, CDR2 YFSETQ. There are 18 residues in the CDR3. The V and J ends lost 2 bases and 4 bases, in that order; junction bases with no gene match: 13. The CDR3 bases are TGCGCCAGCAGCTTCCTAGGAGCGGGGGCCCTTCCCACCGGGGAGCTGTTTTTT. Encoded protein: CASSFLGAGALPTGELFF.

This chain uses TRBV9 with TRBJ2-1, with TRBD1 matching over 9 bases. Germline trimming cut 0 bases from V and 6 bases from J; bases unmatched to any gene: 4. This CDR3 comprises 15 residues. Germline V gene sequence: CDR1 SGDLS, CDR2 YYNGEE. CDR3 in DNA: TGTGCCAGCAGCGTAGGACAGGGGGGTTTCAATGAGCAGTTCTTC. Its translation is CASSVGQGGFNEQFF.

Remarks on this clonotype: One end of the junction does not line up with germline, which may come from a read error. The gene calls are TRBV12-3 or TRBV12-4 and TRBJ1-1, with TRBD1 matching over 8 bases. This CDR3 has 12 amino acids. CDR3: CASSLGEDRALF. CDR3 DNA: TGTGCCAGCAGTTTAGGTGAGGACAGGGCCCTTTTC.